This entry is about one TCR beta chain. The sample holds many counts of this clonotype. The antigen this receptor binds is unknown. No base quality values were provided; no much bigger clone lies one nucleotide off. Reading the germline V gene gives CDR1 MNHEY and CDR2 SVGAGI. Trimming takes 1 base from V and 3 bases from J, and the germline ends sit 10 bases apart. Including the terminal cysteine and phenylalanine, the CDR3 comprises 15 residues. Kept here is only the CDR3 DNA, which spans 45 bases and is read in frame from base 1. The sample's time point, from its label and the paper: longitudinal time-point 2. For unsorted PBMC libraries, 2 million PBMCs were used after storage in RNAlater at -80 degrees C until RNA extraction. Multiple sclerosis patients were enrolled in a US clinical protocol under which disease progression was evaluated by magnetic resonance imaging. Peripheral blood underwent Ficoll-Hypaque density gradient centrifugation to isolate PBMCs, which were then cryopreserved in liquid nitrogen.

This sample is drawn from a study of neurological immune-mediated disorders (dated by TCRdb to about 2019). Notes on the research overall: Of the approximately 34 multiple sclerosis patients, approximately 31 had relapsing-remitting MS and 3 had secondary progressive MS. Using UMI-based sequencing, the study compared peripheral blood TCR-beta repertoires from patients with HTLV-I-associated myelopathy (HAM/TSP), patients with multiple sclerosis, and healthy controls. The roughly 99 TCR-beta libraries covered PBMC samples along with longitudinal samples, technical triplicates, and paired sorted CD4+ and CD8+ T-cell subsets. Each longitudinal HAM/TSP and healthy donor was sampled at 3 time-points spaced at roughly 3-40 month intervals. The cohort included about 70 subjects: about 15 with HAM/TSP, some 34 with multiple sclerosis, and 20 healthy controls.

Results the study describes overall, beyond this receptor: The MS cluster showed no association with clinical or MRI features, and the authors stated that larger cohorts are needed. Phylogenetic analysis grouped repertoires from 18 of 34 MS patients into a cluster of related CDR3 sequences, suggesting a possible repertoire-level signature. Expanded clones from different subjects shared no identical CDR3 amino acid sequences, which suggests that TCR-beta repertoires were private in all groups. TCR clonal expansion was highest in HAM/TSP patients and lowest in MS patients, with MS patients falling below even healthy controls.

To synthesize cDNA, template-switch 5'RACE was performed with a primer carrying a 10-nucleotide random unique molecular identifier so that each TCR transcript was tagged. Each sequencing run produced over 160 million TCR-beta sequences covering 15-18 subjects. The RNeasy kit was used to extract total RNA. TCR-beta VDJ regions were amplified with primers for the TCR constant region and the 5'RACE anchor, using the KAPA Real-time Library Amplification kit. A first PCR added sample indexes and Illumina adaptors, and a second PCR then raised library yield. The roughly 650 bp TCR product was size-selected on a 2% E-gel SizeSelection system after Ampure bead purification. Library quality was checked on a Bioanalyzer, concentration was measured with Qubit, and libraries were quantified with the Kapa Library Quantification kit before pooling. An Illumina HiSeq 2500 sequenced the libraries paired-end 2 x 150 bp. To increase sequence diversity, roughly 24-32% phiX was spiked into each library pool. Turning to the authors' computational methods: The quality-filtered reads were processed with the UMI-based MiGEC pipeline, whose error correction step removed more than 80% of the raw TCR sequences. IMGT germline references were used for alignment of VDJ genes, and clonotypes were defined by a unique CDR3 amino acid sequence together with V-J genes. Clonal expansion, Shannon diversity and CDR3 relatedness were evaluated with VDJtools (CalcPairwiseDistances, ClusterSamples), while phylogenetic trees were built in CLCbio workbench. A clone was classed as expanded if it had 8 or more unique UMIs, a cutoff based on coefficient-of-variation modelling across technical triplicates. TCRdb reworked the public reads: Q25 trimming with fastp, MiXCR clone assembly, productive beta chains retained. Each CDR3 protein gets just one entry, which takes the most common genes and DNA from the rows behind it. In this record, the V and J calls reflect TCRdb's handling and not the investigators' own analysis. Present in this sample are 80,000 to 100,000 distinct CDR3 sequences, 5% to 6.5% of which were seen just once. The ten largest clonotypes hold roughly 7.9% of the sample.

What was sequenced was PBMCs. The rearranged chain carries TRBV6-5 and TRBJ2-1, with TRBD1 as a weak D call on 6 bases. This TCR came from a woman aged 55-70 years with multiple sclerosis. The nucleotides read TGTGCCAGCAGTTACTGGGGACACAGCTACAATGAGCAGTTCTTC. Translated, it reads CASSYWGHSYNEQFF.